This T cell receptor (beta chain) was identified in a study of cytomegalovirus exposure and HLA in healthy donors. Researchers ran the PCR with 60 Vbeta and 13 Jbeta primers. Clones were sequenced by immunoSEQ multiplex PCR, and TCRdb holds only the in-frame ones, with some missing. The sample shows some 120,000 clones, over 60% of them seen only once. As to this clone: Antigen unknown.

The study sampled nominally healthy donors, though unrecorded immune exposures were likely. General study findings and limits: Reports indicate that TCR beta sequences accurately predicted the HLA-A and HLA-B alleles of most subjects. Common viral pathogens seemed, in a later analysis, to connect with several of the most significant clusters.

This CDR3 comprises 13 residues. CDR1 and CDR2 (germline): WSHSY, SAAADI. Trimming took 2 bases from V and 5 from J, leaving 6 bases between them. Sequencing input: PBMCs. The rearrangement joins TRBV10-2 to TRBJ2-2, with D maybe TRBD2 (6 bases). This TCR was recovered from a young man in good health and CMV-seronegative. The CDR3 loop reads CASSEGGTGELFF. Here the CDR3 DNA reads TGCGCCAGCAGTGAGGGGGGGACCGGGGAGCTGTTTTTT.